This entry is about one T cell receptor (beta chain). These data belong to a study of blood T cell repertoires in COVID-19. The CDR3 covers 14 residues. CDR1 is SGHRS and CDR2 is YFSETQ in the germline V gene. Trimming took off 4 bases at V and 5 bases at J, with 16 bases between the two ends. TCRdb's table, derived via immunoSEQ multiplex PCR, lists solely in-frame clones and lacks some. The sample lists 300,000 to 450,000 clones, 85% occurring once. Sequenced: peripheral blood. The rearrangement links TRBV5-1 to TRBJ2-7; D is possibly TRBD1 (6 bases). This receptor was taken from a woman aged 18-29 years with acute or convalescent COVID-19. For the CDR3, the DNA is TGCGCCAGCAGCCCCGGACAGATTGAGGACGAGCAGTACTTC. Encoded protein: CASSPGQIEDEQYF.